This T cell receptor beta chain came from a study of shared clonotypes between healthy human individuals. Clones were read by immunoSEQ multiplex PCR, and TCRdb kept only the in-frame ones, dropping some. The data hold about half a million clones, with 60% to 85% observed a single time. V lost 8 bases to trimming and J lost 0 bases, with 17 bases between them. Germline V CDR1 and CDR2: MNHEY, SVGAGI. CDR3 length equals 15 residues. This receptor was identified in a woman aged 40 to 50 in good health. Some clones in this sample may be carry-over from other donors' samples. The specimen sequenced was PBMCs. This chain uses TRBV6-5 with TRBJ2-7, with a weak D call TRBD2 (5 bases). CDR3 DNA sequence: TGTGCCAGCGCCCCGAGAGCGGCCGGCTCCTACGAGCAGTACTTC. It is translated as CASAPRAAGSYEQYF.